The source of this T cell receptor (beta chain) is a study of blood T cell repertoires in COVID-19 (dated by TCRdb to 2018 to 2021). Turning to the overall study: Samples from collaborators originated in the United States, Italy and Spain and spanned both the acute and convalescent phases of COVID-19. Subjects who had been exposed to COVID-19, were actively infected with it, or had recovered from it provided the deeply sampled blood TCRbeta repertoires that made up the dataset. Sample metadata almost always included a de-identified subject ID, COVID-19 status, age in years and sex. A freely available public database, intended as a resource for researchers studying the immune response to SARS-CoV-2, is where the repertoires were released. Where HLA class I and class II types were available, the types were taken from metadata supplied by the sample provider, not from assay-based typing. The prospective study material was composed of cDNA or gDNA derived from T cells, B-cell-depleted T cells, or PBMCs. The samples were drawn from the first 160 participants of the ongoing ImmuneRACE study and from some 1,300 subjects provided by 6 global collaborators. On the study overall, not on this receptor specifically: How much clinical and demographic metadata was included differed by source and by participant, and the metadata was provided uncurated.

The germline V gene encodes CDR1 SGDLS and CDR2 YYNGEE. CDR3 length: 14 amino acids, cysteine to phenylalanine. Only CDR3 DNA is held: 42 bases, read in frame from base 1. Here V drops 2 bases and J drops 5 bases, and the junction holds 4 bases not matched to any gene. A note on this clone: Its antigen remains undetermined. Within one base of it there is no much larger clone, and no base qualities were kept.

TCRbeta CDR3 regions were amplified from genomic DNA using the immunoSEQ Assay, a bias-controlled multiplex PCR. As for the original processing: Within the assay, amplification of reference gene primers was used to estimate how many nucleated cells each sample contained. Sequence reads were collapsed and filtered to measure the absolute abundance of every unique TCRbeta CDR3 rearrangement. For each sample, productive Simpson clonality was calculated by taking the square root of Simpson's diversity index across productive rearrangements. The clones in this table, taken by TCRdb from immuneACCESS, are in-frame only. Not every clone is retained; where verified, under half of the shortfall comes from an unresolved V gene, and the cause of the rest is unknown. V, J and clone size were drawn from that table, and D and trimming were deduced from the DNA. This sample comprises about 120,000 clones, almost 80% of them detected only once. About a sixth of the sample rests with the top ten.

Collaborating institutions collected whole blood in K2EDTA tubes following their own protocols. Collaborator samples were shipped for TCRbeta analysis as frozen whole blood, isolated PBMCs, or DNA extracted from either sample type. The chain uses TRBV9 and TRBJ2-5; TRBD2 matches 9 bases in the middle. The sample consisted of peripheral blood. This receptor was identified in a woman older than 75 with active or convalescent COVID-19. The DNA sequence is TGTGCCAGCAGCGTTAGCGGGAGCAGTGAGACCCAGTACTTC. Translated, it gives CASSVSGSSETQYF.